These 32 T cell receptor beta chains came from one sample sequenced in a study of Ad26.COV2.S vaccination and SARS-CoV-2 variants. The table came from immunoSEQ multiplex PCR; TCRdb's copy has only in-frame clones and leaves some out. In the table there are under 550,000 clones, about 93% of which are singletons. Treatment of the sample: some 20 received Ad26.COV2.S at low or high dose, single or two shots; about 5 received placebo; per-sample allocation not given. All samples were drawn on day 63, counting from the first vaccine or placebo injection. The sequenced sample was peripheral blood, obtained in a trial of Ad26.COV2.S vaccine versus placebo. These receptors all stem from a person between 18 and 65 years old who received the Ad26.COV2.S COVID-19 vaccine or a placebo.

The table lists this clone with a few counts. This rearrangement joins TRBV7-9 to TRBJ2-3; tentatively, D is TRBD2 (6 bases). Germline V gene sequence: CDR1 SEHNR, CDR2 FQNEAQ (reference sequence). The CDR3 has 16 amino acids. The V gene lost 5 bases and the J gene lost 4 bases, with 19 bases spanning the gap. Here the CDR3 reads CASSSRDSNVPDTQYF. The DNA for the CDR3 is TGTGCCAGCAGCAGCCGGGACTCCAACGTCCCAGATACGCAGTATTTT. Full variable domain (outside the CDR3, taken from reference TRBV7-9 and TRBJ2-3): DTGVSQNPRHKITKRGQNVTFRCDPISEHNRLYWYRQTLGQGPEFLTYFQNEAQLEKSRLLSDRFSAERPKGSFSTLEIQRTEQGDSAMYLCASSSRDSNVPDTQYFGPGTRLTVL.

The chain has TRBV10-1 and TRBJ2-1; no clear D gene. The germline V gene encodes CDR1 WNHNN and CDR2 SYGVQD (reference sequence). The CDR3 is made up of 16 amino acids. V was clipped by 4 bases and J by 5 bases, with 18 bases between them. CDR3 in amino acids: CASSGSGLSANNEQFF. The CDR3 region has the DNA TGCGCCAGCAGTGGATCCGGTTTATCGGCCAACAATGAGCAGTTCTTC.

This chain connects TRBV6-2 or TRBV6-3 to TRBJ2-1; maybe TRBD1 (5 bases). With 2 bases removed from V and 10 bases from J, the gap between germline ends came to 12 bases. Germline V gene lookup returns CDR1 MNHEY and CDR2 SVGEGT. CDR3 length equals 13 residues. CDR3: CASSYGAGREQFF. The CDR3 DNA sequence: TGTGCCAGCAGTTACGGGGCCGGTCGGGAGCAGTTCTTC.

This clone was observed a few times. The V gene is TRBV5-1, the J gene TRBJ1-6, with D hard to call. Trimming took 0 bases from V and 6 from J, leaving 7 bases between them. Germline assignment: CDR1 SGHRS and CDR2 YFSETQ. The CDR3 length is 14 residues. CDR3 in amino acids: CASSLGVSNSPLHF. The CDR3 DNA is TGCGCCAGCAGCTTGGGGGTATCTAATTCACCCCTCCACTTT.

The chain couples TRBV6-5 to TRBJ2-3; D call uncertain. The V end lost 0 bases, the J end lost 8 bases, and 12 bases lay between the germline ends. Germline V CDR1 and CDR2: MNHEY, SVGAGI. This CDR3 comprises 14 residues. The CDR3 coding sequence is TGTGCCAGCAGTTACTCGATTCCCCCGAGTACGCAGTATTTT. Translation gives CASSYSIPPSTQYF.

Here the CDR3 DNA reads TGTGCCAGCAGCCCCAGGGGGACAGGGAATGAAAAACTGTTTTTT. This encodes CASSPRGTGNEKLFF. The V gene is TRBV11-2, the J gene TRBJ1-4; the match to TRBD1 covers 9 bases. The CDR3 runs to 15 residues. Germline loops: CDR1 SGHAT, CDR2 FQNNGV. V lost 5 bases and J lost 5; bases outside the gene matches: 6.

The CDR3 DNA follows: TGTGCCAGCAGTTACCGACTAGCGGGAGATTCCTACGAGCAGTACTTC. It codes for CASSYRLAGDSYEQYF. This chain connects TRBV6-2 or TRBV6-3 to TRBJ2-7, with 12 nucleotides matching TRBD2. Trimming at V came to 2 bases and at J to 1 base, leaving 3 bases not matched to a gene. The length of the CDR3 is 16 residues. Germline V gives CDR1 MNHEY, CDR2 SVGEGT.

V gene TRBV10-3 combines with J gene TRBJ1-5; D is perhaps TRBD1 (5 bases). Germline V gene sequence: CDR1 ENHRY, CDR2 SYGVKD. V lost 10 bases, J lost 4 bases, and 20 bases lay in between. The CDR3 spans 15 residues. In DNA form, the CDR3 reads TGTGCCACCGCCGGCCTAGAGGGGAGAAATCAGCCCCAGCATTTT. Translating gives CATAGLEGRNQPQHF.

This chain uses TRBV2 with TRBJ2-2, with TRBD1 matching over 9 bases. The CDR3 loop spans 17 amino acids. In germline, CDR1 is SNHLY, CDR2 FYNNEI. V was pared by 3 bases and J by 1 base, with 6 bases of the junction left unmatched. As DNA, the CDR3 is TGTGCCAGCAGTGACCTTCCGGGACAGGGGAACACCGGGGAGCTGTTTTTT. Amino acid sequence: CASSDLPGQGNTGELFF.

The chain has TRBV4-1 and TRBJ1-5; D remains ambiguous. The CDR3 is 13 amino acids. Per the germline V gene, CDR1 is MGHRA and CDR2 is YSYEKL. The germline V and J ends were trimmed by 4 bases and 4 bases, with 8 bases remaining between them. CDR3 sequence (DNA): TGCGCCAGCAGCCCCGGAACTAATCAGCCCCAGCATTTT. Translated, it gives CASSPGTNQPQHF.

As concerns this clone: Its ends do not fully match the called genes, so a read error is possible. The chain uses TRBV6-6 and TRBJ1-2; 7 positions agree with TRBD1. Germline values: CDR1 MNHNY, CDR2 SVGAGI (reference sequence). The CDR3 totals 14 residues. CDR3 residues: CASKKTGTDYGYIF. For the CDR3, the DNA is TGTGCCAGCAAAAAAACCGGGACAGACTATGGCTACATCTTC.

This chain joins TRBV30 and TRBJ1-6; D is perhaps TRBD1 (5 bases). V lost 4 bases to trimming and J lost 10 bases, with 17 bases between them. The CDR3 length is 14 residues. The germline CDR1 and CDR2 sequences are GTSNPN and SVGIG (reference sequence). The CDR3 reads CAWTFRGGESPLHF. In DNA form, the CDR3 reads TGTGCCTGGACTTTCCGGGGGGGAGAGTCACCCCTCCACTTT. Complete variable domain (other parts from reference TRBV30 and TRBJ1-6): SQTIHQWPATLVQPVGSPLSLECTVEGTSNPNLYWYRQAAGRGLQLLFYSVGIGQISSEVPQNLSASRPQDRQFILSSKKLLLSDSGFYLCAWTFRGGESPLHFGNGTRLTVT.

The chain carries TRBV7-9 and TRBJ2-3; 11 positions agree with TRBD1. V was pared by 1 base and J by 3 bases, with 3 bases of the junction left unmatched. CDR1 is SEHNR and CDR2 is FQNEAQ in the germline V gene (reference sequence). The CDR3 is 16 amino acids. This CDR3 is CASSLGGTGGTDTQYF. Written as DNA, the CDR3 is TGTGCCAGCAGCTTAGGAGGGACAGGGGGGACAGATACGCAGTATTTT.

The rearrangement uses TRBV7-2 and TRBJ1-5; TRBD1 agrees at 7 bases. Germline CDR1 is SGHTA and CDR2 is FQGNSA. V gave up 4 bases and J gave up 0 bases; unmatched junction bases: 3. CDR3 size: 15 residues. The CDR3 spells CASSYRQGSNQPQHF. Here the CDR3 DNA reads TGTGCCAGCAGCTATAGACAGGGTAGCAATCAGCCCCAGCATTTT.

The chain recombines TRBV11-2 with TRBJ2-5; TRBD1 is a possible D gene (5 bases). V was pared by 1 base and J by 3 bases, with 15 bases between. This CDR3 region has 16 residues. In germline, CDR1 is SGHAT, CDR2 FQNNGV. The CDR3 here is CASSLGGLLAEETQYF. The CDR3 nucleotides are TGTGCCAGCAGCTTAGGGGGCTTACTCGCCGAAGAGACCCAGTACTTC.

This clone was counted once. The genes are TRBV6-5 and TRBJ1-1; 7 bases match TRBD1. This CDR3 comprises 14 residues. Germline V gives CDR1 MNHEY, CDR2 SVGAGI. V shed 8 bases and J 6 bases; nucleotides not matched to a gene: 12. CDR3 sequence reads: CASGLIDRASEAFF. CDR3 DNA sequence: TGTGCCAGCGGGTTAATCGACAGGGCCTCTGAAGCTTTCTTT.

The J gene is TRBJ1-3, the V gene TRBV20-1; TRBD1 is a possible D gene (5 bases). Germline loops: CDR1 DFQATT, CDR2 SNEGSKA (reference sequence). This CDR3 spans 14 amino acids. V was trimmed by 3 bases and J by 0 bases, leaving 9 bases between them. CDR3 nucleotides: TGCAGTGCTAGTGTAACAGGCTCTGGAAACACCATATATTTT. Protein: CSASVTGSGNTIYF.

The J gene is TRBJ2-7, the V gene TRBV6-5; 7 bases line up with TRBD1. After removal of 6 bases from V and 6 bases from J, the junction contained 5 bases not matched to a gene. The germline CDR1 and CDR2 sequences are MNHEY and SVGAGI. CDR3 size: 12 residues. In nucleotides, the CDR3 is TGTGCCAGCAGCCGGACAGGCGGCGAGCAGTACTTC. Translation gives CASSRTGGEQYF.

The chain has TRBV6-5 and TRBJ1-2, with D unresolved. The V end was cut by 4 bases, the J end by 0 bases, with 6 bases between. The germline V gene encodes CDR1 MNHEY and CDR2 SVGAGI. The CDR3 covers 13 residues. The CDR3 spells CASSSGSNYGYTF. The DNA of the CDR3 is TGTGCCAGCAGTTCTGGCTCTAACTATGGCTACACCTTC.

V usage is TRBV7-3 and J usage is TRBJ2-1, with TRBD2 matching over 7 bases. With 5 bases clipped from V and 8 bases from J, the junction kept 12 bases outside the gene matches. The length of the CDR3 is 15 residues. Germline V gives CDR1 SGHTA, CDR2 FQGTGA. CDR3: CASSLGGLGSDEQFF. The CDR3 DNA is TGTGCCAGCAGCCTGGGCGGACTAGGGTCCGATGAGCAGTTCTTC. Full variable domain (missing parts from reference TRBV7-3 and TRBJ2-1): GAGVSQTPSNKVTEKGKYVELRCDPISGHTALYWYRQSLGQGPEFLIYFQGTGAADDSGLPNDRFFAVRPEGSVSTLKIQRTERGDSAVYLCASSLGGLGSDEQFFGPGTRLTVL.

In nucleotides, the CDR3 is TGTGCCAGCAGTTACTCAGTCATCAATCAGCCCCAGCATTTT. It encodes CASSYSVINQPQHF. The chain has TRBV6-6 and TRBJ1-5; D uncertain. CDR3 length: 14 residues. V was cut by 0 bases and J by 3 bases, with 6 bases left in between. Germline loops: CDR1 MNHNY, CDR2 SVGAGI (reference sequence).

The gene calls are TRBV19 and TRBJ2-7; D is undetermined. CDR1 and CDR2 from the germline V gene are LNHDA and SQIVND (reference sequence). The CDR3 runs to 15 residues. Between the trimmed V and J ends, which lost 6 bases and 4 bases, there was a span of 19 bases. The CDR3 coding sequence is TGTGCCAGTAGCCCCTTCTCCGGGCCTCAATACGAGCAGTACTTC. This encodes CASSPFSGPQYEQYF.

The chain employs TRBV12-3 or TRBV12-4 and TRBJ1-1; no definite D call. Trimming cost V 0 bases and J 5 bases, with 7 bases left between them. There are 13 residues in the CDR3. The CDR3 sequence: CASSLAPNTEAFF. Written as DNA, the CDR3 is TGTGCCAGCAGTTTAGCGCCAAATACTGAAGCTTTCTTT.

The V and J genes are TRBV3-1 (or the pseudogene TRBV3-2) and TRBJ2-7, with 8 nucleotides matching TRBD2. CDR3 length: 13 amino acids. The V gene end was trimmed by 6 bases and the J gene end by 2 bases; junction bases not matched to a gene: 3. Germline CDR1 is LGHDT and CDR2 is YNNKEL (reference sequence). The DNA of the CDR3 is TGTGCCAGCAGTGGGGGACTAGCCTACGAGCAGTACTTC. Protein sequence: CASSGGLAYEQYF.

The chain employs TRBV6-6 and TRBJ1-5; 10 positions match TRBD1. This CDR3 is 15 amino acids long. J lost 6 bases, V lost 4 bases, and 6 bases had no gene match. Germline-derived CDR1 and CDR2 are MNHNY and SVGAGI (reference sequence). DNA of the CDR3: TGTGCCAGCAGTTCGGGACAGGGGAGTGTTCAGCCCCAGCATTTT. This codes for CASSSGQGSVQPQHF.

The rearrangement uses TRBV2 and TRBJ1-6, with 7 bases lining up with TRBD1. The CDR3 extends over 15 amino acids. The J segment lost 2 bases and the V segment lost 4 bases, leaving 2 bases of the junction unmatched. Germline V gives CDR1 SNHLY, CDR2 FYNNEI. For the CDR3, the DNA is TGTGCCAGCAGTGCGACAGGGACCTATAATTCACCCCTCCACTTT. Protein sequence: CASSATGTYNSPLHF. Drawing the rest from reference TRBV2 and TRBJ1-6, the complete variable domain is EPEVTQTPSHQVTQMGQEVILRCVPISNHLYFYWYRQILGQKVEFLVSFYNNEISEKSEIFDDQFSVERPDGSNFTLKIRSTKLEDSAMYFCASSATGTYNSPLHFGNGTRLTVT.

V usage is TRBV6-5 and J usage is TRBJ2-3; 8 nucleotides align to TRBD2. The CDR3 consists of 14 residues. V trimming: 8 bases; J trimming: 5 bases; junction bases outside the gene matches: 9. The germline gives CDR1 MNHEY, CDR2 SVGAGI. The CDR3 sequence is CASSGRGIQDTQYF. The CDR3 DNA reads TGTGCCAGCTCCGGGAGGGGGATACAAGATACGCAGTATTTT.

The rearrangement joins TRBV5-5 to TRBJ2-5; 10 bases are a match to TRBD1. This CDR3 has 14 amino acids. Germline CDR1 SGHKS, CDR2 YYEKEE (reference sequence). V shed 4 bases, J shed 5 bases, and the junction held 5 bases outside the gene matches. The DNA for the CDR3 is TGTGCCAGCAGCGCGGGACAGGGGTCGGAGACCCAGTACTTC. This sequence encodes CASSAGQGSETQYF.

The chain has TRBV27 and TRBJ2-1; D gene unclear. Germline-derived CDR1 and CDR2 are MNHEY and SMNVEV (reference sequence). Deletions cut 5 bases from V and 6 bases from J, with 8 bases between. This CDR3 spans 12 amino acids. The CDR3 region is CASSAPGNEQFF. CDR3 in DNA: TGTGCCAGCAGTGCGCCCGGCAATGAGCAGTTCTTC.

This sequence joins TRBV19 and TRBJ2-5; tentatively, D is TRBD2 (5 bases). The CDR3 is 14 residues long. CDR1 LNHDA and CDR2 SQIVND come from the germline V gene (reference sequence). V gave up 0 bases and J gave up 5 bases, with 10 bases separating them. CDR3 amino acids: CASSIDQSGETQYF. CDR3 DNA: TGTGCCAGTAGTATAGATCAGTCGGGGGAGACCCAGTACTTC.

The chain is built from TRBV19 and TRBJ1-3; the match to TRBD1 covers 7 bases. Trimming took 6 bases from V and 4 from J; bases not matched to a gene: 6. CDR3 size: 14 residues. Germline-derived CDR1 and CDR2 are LNHDA and SQIVND (reference sequence). CDR3 amino acids: CASRSTGMGNTIYF. DNA for the CDR3: TGTGCCAGTAGATCGACAGGGATGGGAAACACCATATATTTT.

This clone appeared a few times. The chain combines TRBV9 with TRBJ2-2, with 8 bases matching TRBD1. In germline, CDR1 is SGDLS, CDR2 YYNGEE. The CDR3 is 16 amino acids. J lost 5 bases, V lost 4 bases, and 10 bases had no gene match. The CDR3 here is CASSSPRTGWTGELFF. CDR3 sequence (DNA): TGTGCCAGCAGCTCTCCCCGGACAGGGTGGACCGGGGAGCTGTTTTTT.